Each of the 8 T cell receptor beta chains below was sequenced from the same sample in a study of Ad26.COV2.S vaccination and SARS-CoV-2 variants. Clones were sequenced by immunoSEQ multiplex PCR, and TCRdb holds only the in-frame ones, with some missing. The sample records hundreds of thousands of clones, 80% to 90% being singletons. Sample treatment: around 19 received Ad26.COV2.S at low or high dose, single or two shots; about 5 received placebo; per-sample allocation not given. Samples were taken on day 63 after the first vaccine or placebo injection. The input for sequencing was peripheral blood, taken in a trial of Ad26.COV2.S vaccine versus placebo. The source of these receptors is a person between 18 and 65 years old who received the Ad26.COV2.S COVID-19 vaccine or a placebo.

The chain uses TRBV9 and TRBJ1-4, with 10 positions matching TRBD1. V was clipped by 1 base and J by 5 bases; unmatched bases: 2. This CDR3 comprises 15 residues. Germline V gene lookup returns CDR1 SGDLS and CDR2 YYNGEE. The CDR3 DNA follows: TGTGCCAGCAGCGTATGGGGACAGGGGAATGAAAAACTGTTTTTT. Translating gives CASSVWGQGNEKLFF.

V gene TRBV3-1 (or the pseudogene TRBV3-2) combines with J gene TRBJ2-2; the D gene could be TRBD1 or TRBD2 (5 bases each). The V gene lost 1 base and the J gene lost 7 bases, with 13 bases spanning the gap. Looked up from germline, CDR1 is LGHDT and CDR2 is YNNKEL (reference sequence). CDR3 length equals 15 residues. In DNA form, the CDR3 reads TGTGCCAGCAGCCAAGTACTAGTTGGGGGCGGGGAGCTGTTTTTT. Protein product: CASSQVLVGGGELFF.

The J gene is TRBJ2-7, the V gene TRBV3-1 (or the pseudogene TRBV3-2), with D unclear. CDR1 is LGHDT and CDR2 is YNNKEL in the germline V gene (reference sequence). The ends were cut back, 0 bases at V and 4 bases at J, with 10 bases in the middle. CDR3 length equals 14 residues. CDR3 coding DNA: TGTGCCAGCAGCCAAGATCAAGAGGCTTACGAGCAGTACTTC. This gives the protein CASSQDQEAYEQYF.

The chain carries TRBV5-6 and TRBJ1-2; TRBD1 is a possible D gene (5 bases). The CDR3 is 14 residues long. V lost 1 base, J lost 8 bases, and 15 bases lay in between. Germline V CDR1 and CDR2: SGHDT, YYEEEE. CDR3 sequence: CASSLRDPPTGYTF. CDR3 coding DNA: TGTGCCAGCAGCTTGAGGGACCCACCGACGGGCTACACCTTC.

With regard to this clone: This same CDR3 is encoded by further DNA sequences in the sample. The chain combines TRBV7-2 with TRBJ1-3, with D unclear. This CDR3 region has 14 residues. CDR1 is SGHTA, CDR2 FQGNSA, per germline. With 0 bases removed from V and 4 bases from J, the gap between germline ends came to 7 bases. In DNA form, the CDR3 reads TGTGCCAGCAGCTTAGCCGGGAGCGGAAACACCATATATTTT. This sequence encodes CASSLAGSGNTIYF.

The chain combines TRBV7-9 with TRBJ2-7, with 7 bases fitting TRBD1. This CDR3 is built from 14 residues. From germline, CDR1 is SEHNR and CDR2 FQNEAQ (reference sequence). Unmatched junction bases numbered 5, after V lost 1 base and J lost 5 bases. This CDR3 reads CASSLVTQGDEQYF. The CDR3 bases are TGTGCCAGCAGCTTAGTCACTCAGGGGGACGAGCAGTACTTC.

V and J are TRBV21-1 and TRBJ2-7; TRBD2, as called in the table, went unchecked against the DNA. TRBV21-1 is assigned pseudogene status. The CDR3 contains 14 residues. The CDR3 region is CASSPGTTYYEQYF. As DNA, the CDR3 is TGTGCCAGCAGCCCCGGGACTACTTACTACGAGCAGTACTTC.

The chain employs TRBV19 and TRBJ1-4, with D possibly being TRBD1 (6 bases). V was pared by 5 bases and J by 8 bases, with 18 bases between. The germline gives CDR1 LNHDA, CDR2 SQIVND (reference sequence). This CDR3 spans 15 amino acids. The CDR3 DNA reads TGTGCCAGTAGTCTCTACAGGGATTTTGGAGAAAAACTGTTTTTT. It encodes CASSLYRDFGEKLFF.